Listed below are T cell receptor beta chains from one sample, sequenced in a study of spatial heterogeneity in lung cancer. TCRdb redid the calling of the 5' RACE reads with MiXCR, one entry per CDR3 protein. The sample carries around 2,000 distinct CDR3 sequences, less than 20% recorded once. Sequenced here: PBMCs, sampled at surgery. Every receptor here comes from a male donor with early-stage non-small cell lung cancer. Both conserved end residues are part of each CDR3. A D gene is named only where the DNA matches it firmly. Clone size is stated in some rows and not others, as once, few, many or a class when expanded.

d_call: .
clone_size: .
j_call: TRBJ1-1
v_call: TRBV5-1
cdr3_aa: CANWGEGAETEAFF
cdr3_nt: TGCGCCAACTGGGGGGAGGGCGCGGAGACTGAAGCTTTCTTT

d_call: TRBD1
clone_size: medium-sized
j_call: TRBJ2-1
v_call: TRBV28
cdr3_aa: CASSLYPTGGVNNEQFF
cdr3_nt: TGTGCCAGCAGTTTATACCCTACAGGGGGAGTAAACAATGAGCAGTTCTTC

d_call: .
clone_size: .
j_call: TRBJ2-1
v_call: TRBV27
cdr3_aa: CASSLPGEGYNEQFF
cdr3_nt: TGTGCCAGCAGTTTACCGGGAGAGGGCTACAATGAGCAGTTCTTC

d_call: TRBD2
clone_size: few
j_call: TRBJ2-5
v_call: TRBV12-3/TRBV12-4
cdr3_aa: CASSRGTSRERETQYF
cdr3_nt: TGTGCCAGCAGTCGTGGGACTAGCCGTGAGAGGGAGACCCAGTACTTC

d_call: .
clone_size: medium-sized
j_call: TRBJ2-2
v_call: TRBV7-3
cdr3_aa: CASSTGPTSGELFF
cdr3_nt: TGTGCCAGCAGCACGGGGCCAACCTCCGGGGAGCTGTTTTTT

d_call: TRBD2
clone_size: many
j_call: TRBJ2-5
v_call: TRBV5-6
cdr3_aa: CASSFPSGAKETQYF
cdr3_nt: TGTGCCAGCAGCTTCCCTAGCGGCGCAAAAGAGACCCAGTACTTC

d_call: .
clone_size: few
j_call: TRBJ2-7
v_call: TRBV6-1
cdr3_aa: CASSTSGGAFYEQYF
cdr3_nt: TGTGCCAGCAGTACCAGCGGCGGGGCCTTCTACGAGCAGTACTTC

d_call: .
clone_size: many
j_call: TRBJ2-5
v_call: TRBV7-9
cdr3_aa: CASSARPGETQYF
cdr3_nt: TGTGCCAGCAGCGCGAGACCTGGGGAGACCCAGTACTTC

d_call: .
clone_size: medium-sized
j_call: TRBJ2-2
v_call: TRBV7-8
cdr3_aa: CASSLAGGGTGELFF
cdr3_nt: TGTGCCAGCAGCTTAGCGGGAGGCGGCACCGGGGAGCTGTTTTTT

d_call: TRBD1
clone_size: medium-sized
j_call: TRBJ2-3
v_call: TRBV20-1
cdr3_aa: CSASHRGPTDTQYF
cdr3_nt: TGCAGTGCTAGCCACAGGGGGCCCACAGATACGCAGTATTTT

d_call: .
clone_size: many
j_call: TRBJ2-1
v_call: TRBV6-6
cdr3_aa: CASRPSGIQGDEQFF
cdr3_nt: TGTGCCAGCAGACCCAGCGGGATCCAGGGGGATGAGCAGTTCTTC

d_call: TRBD2
clone_size: few
j_call: TRBJ2-7
v_call: TRBV20-1
cdr3_aa: CSAGGLAGGWEQYF
cdr3_nt: TGCAGTGCCGGAGGTCTAGCGGGAGGGTGGGAGCAGTACTTC

d_call: .
clone_size: .
j_call: TRBJ2-1
v_call: TRBV7-2
cdr3_aa: CASSSNSAGRSRNEQFF
cdr3_nt: TGTGCCAGCAGCTCCAATTCGGCAGGGCGATCAAGAAATGAGCAGTTCTTC

d_call: TRBD1
clone_size: .
j_call: TRBJ2-1
v_call: TRBV20-1
cdr3_aa: CSAPQGQGRYNEQFF
cdr3_nt: TGCAGTGCTCCCCAAGGACAGGGCAGGTACAATGAGCAGTTCTTC

d_call: TRBD2
clone_size: medium-sized
j_call: TRBJ2-2
v_call: TRBV14
cdr3_aa: CASSQVRLAGGTGELFF
cdr3_nt: TGTGCCAGCAGCCAAGTTCGGCTAGCGGGAGGAACCGGGGAGCTGTTTTTT

d_call: TRBD1
clone_size: .
j_call: TRBJ1-1
v_call: TRBV6-5
cdr3_aa: CASSFTGQGMNTEAFF
cdr3_nt: TGTGCCAGCAGTTTCACGGGACAGGGTATGAACACTGAAGCTTTCTTT

d_call: TRBD2
clone_size: many
j_call: TRBJ2-7
v_call: TRBV28
cdr3_aa: CASRWTSGSSYEQYF
cdr3_nt: TGTGCCAGCCGGTGGACTAGCGGGAGCTCCTACGAGCAGTACTTC

d_call: TRBD1
clone_size: medium-sized
j_call: TRBJ1-1
v_call: TRBV5-1
cdr3_aa: CASSWDRNTEAFF
cdr3_nt: TGCGCCAGCAGCTGGGACAGAAACACTGAAGCTTTCTTT

d_call: TRBD2
clone_size: many
j_call: TRBJ2-2
v_call: TRBV30
cdr3_aa: CAWRPLTSGRGSGELFF
cdr3_nt: TGTGCCTGGAGACCTCTGACTAGCGGGAGGGGGTCCGGGGAGCTGTTTTTT

d_call: TRBD1
clone_size: many
j_call: TRBJ1-1
v_call: TRBV7-8
cdr3_aa: CASSLEPRGLAFF
cdr3_nt: TGTGCCAGCAGCTTAGAACCCAGGGGGCTTGCTTTCTTT

d_call: .
clone_size: few
j_call: TRBJ2-7
v_call: TRBV2
cdr3_aa: CASSGDHHSYEQYF
cdr3_nt: TGTGCCAGCAGTGGGGACCACCACTCCTACGAGCAGTACTTC

d_call: .
clone_size: .
j_call: TRBJ2-1
v_call: TRBV9
cdr3_aa: CASSPSTSNEQFF
cdr3_nt: TGTGCCAGCAGCCCCAGTACGTCCAATGAGCAGTTCTTC

d_call: TRBD1
clone_size: few
j_call: TRBJ1-5
v_call: TRBV18
cdr3_aa: CASSLTGTGDHPQHF
cdr3_nt: TGTGCCAGCTCACTAACCGGGACAGGGGATCACCCCCAGCATTTT

d_call: .
clone_size: .
j_call: TRBJ2-1
v_call: TRBV3-1
cdr3_aa: CASSPPGPVSYNEQFF
cdr3_nt: TGTGCCAGCAGCCCGCCGGGACCTGTCTCCTACAATGAGCAGTTCTTC

d_call: TRBD1
clone_size: .
j_call: TRBJ2-7
v_call: TRBV9
cdr3_aa: CASSVATGSYEQYF
cdr3_nt: TGTGCCAGCAGCGTAGCGACAGGGAGTTACGAGCAGTACTTC

d_call: .
clone_size: few
j_call: TRBJ2-7
v_call: TRBV12-3/TRBV12-4
cdr3_aa: CASSFELAREQYF
cdr3_nt: TGTGCCAGCAGTTTTGAGCTAGCTCGCGAGCAGTACTTC

d_call: .
clone_size: .
j_call: TRBJ2-3
v_call: TRBV12-3/TRBV12-4
cdr3_aa: CASSLVPPPGTQYF
cdr3_nt: TGTGCCAGCAGTTTGGTGCCCCCGCCCGGGACGCAGTATTTT

d_call: TRBD1
clone_size: medium-sized
j_call: TRBJ2-2
v_call: TRBV2
cdr3_aa: CASGLQGARITGELFF
cdr3_nt: TGTGCCAGCGGCTTACAGGGGGCGCGGATCACCGGGGAGCTGTTTTTT

d_call: TRBD1
clone_size: many
j_call: TRBJ2-4
v_call: TRBV7-9
cdr3_aa: CASSSRGQGWNIQYF
cdr3_nt: TGTGCCAGCAGCTCCCGTGGACAGGGATGGAACATTCAGTACTTC